This entry lists 30 T cell receptor beta chains sequenced from one sample in a study of siplizumab effects on memory and regulatory T cells (dated by TCRdb to about 2019). The library was made by the immunoSEQ multiplex PCR assay. As stored in TCRdb, this immuneACCESS dataset retains in-frame rearrangements with V and J assigned. A fraction of the clones does not appear; measured against another copy, unresolved V genes explain less than half of the discrepancy, and the remainder lacks a known reason. This sample comprises some 90,000 clones, about nine tenths of them detected only once. The biggest ten clones account for roughly 15% of the sample. Sequenced input: CD4+ T cells sorted from blood. The receptors come from a human donor in good health.

This chain uses TRBV30 with TRBJ2-7; 12 bases are a match to TRBD2. This CDR3 region has 17 residues. The germline CDR1 and CDR2 sequences are GTSNPN and SVGIG (reference sequence). The V segment lost 2 bases and the J segment 6 bases; nucleotides outside the gene matches: 14. CDR3 bases: TGTGCCTGGAGTCCTAGCGGGAGGGCCTTCTCGTCGCGCGAGCAGTACTTC. As protein: CAWSPSGRAFSSREQYF. Drawing the rest from reference TRBV30 and TRBJ2-7, the complete variable domain is SQTIHQWPATLVQPVGSPLSLECTVEGTSNPNLYWYRQAAGRGLQLLFYSVGIGQISSEVPQNLSASRPQDRQFILSSKKLLLSDSGFYLCAWSPSGRAFSSREQYFGPGTRLTVT.

V usage is TRBV28 and J usage is TRBJ2-1; 7 bases are a match to TRBD2. V shed 4 bases, J shed 4 bases, and the junction held 10 bases outside the gene matches. CDR1 is MDHEN, CDR2 SYDVKM, per germline. CDR3 length equals 16 residues. The CDR3 spells CASSSPSKRGYNEQFF. For the CDR3, the DNA is TGTGCCAGCAGTTCCCCCTCCAAGCGGGGATACAATGAGCAGTTCTTC.

This clone was seen only once. The gene calls are TRBV4-2 and TRBJ2-3; 8 bases are a match to TRBD2. The V and J ends lost 0 bases and 8 bases, in that order; junction bases with no gene match: 10. The CDR3 has 16 amino acids. In germline, CDR1 is LGHNA, CDR2 YNFKEQ. The CDR3 DNA sequence: TGTGCCAGCAGCCAAGATGGTAGCGGGGCCTCCGGTACGCAGTATTTT. It codes for CASSQDGSGASGTQYF.

The genes are TRBV11-1 and TRBJ2-5; D is perhaps TRBD2 (7 bases). Trimming left V 3 bases short and J 5 bases short, with 13 bases between. Germline-derived CDR1 and CDR2 are SGHAT and FQDESV (reference sequence). This CDR3 spans 14 amino acids. The CDR3, as DNA: TGTGCCAGCAGCTTCACGGGGGGCGTGGAGACCCAGTACTTC. Amino acid sequence: CASSFTGGVETQYF.

This rearrangement joins TRBV7-3 to TRBJ2-3, with D perhaps matching TRBD2 (5 bases). The CDR3 totals 14 residues. The germline V gene has CDR1 SGHTA and CDR2 FQGTGA. The ends were cut back, 2 bases at V and 4 bases at J, with 10 bases in the middle. This CDR3 is CASSLQAAPDTQYF. The DNA for the CDR3 is TGTGCCAGCAGCTTACAAGCGGCCCCAGATACGCAGTATTTT.

The sample holds a few counts of this clone. The V call is TRBV5-1, the J call TRBJ1-1; 7 nucleotides line up with TRBD1. Germline CDR1 SGHRS, CDR2 YFSETQ. This CDR3 has 13 residues. After removal of 7 bases from V and 4 bases from J, the junction contained 7 bases not matched to a gene. The CDR3 region has the DNA TGCGCCAGCGAACAGGGGAGCGGCACTGAAGCTTTCTTT. It encodes CASEQGSGTEAFF.

The chain recombines TRBV11-3 with TRBJ2-1; 11 bases match TRBD2. From germline, CDR1 is SGHNT and CDR2 YENEEA. J lost 8 bases, V lost 1 base, and 7 bases had no gene match. There are 16 residues in the CDR3. The chain's CDR3 is CASSLANSGRADEQFF. CDR3 DNA: TGTGCCAGCAGCTTAGCCAATAGCGGGAGGGCCGATGAGCAGTTCTTC.

The chain recombines TRBV5-1 with TRBJ1-3; D uncertain. The CDR3 contains 13 residues. CDR1 is SGHRS and CDR2 is YFSETQ in the germline V gene. V was clipped by 4 bases and J by 13 bases, with 18 bases between them. The CDR3 spells CASSRDIGADIYF. For the CDR3, the DNA is TGCGCCAGCAGCAGAGATATCGGCGCGGATATATATTTT.

The chain carries TRBV6-6 and TRBJ2-2, with TRBD2 matching 11 bases. Unmatched junction bases numbered 6, after V lost 6 bases and J lost 3 bases. The CDR3 contains 16 residues. Germline V gives CDR1 MNHNY, CDR2 SVGAGI (reference sequence). CDR3: CASRKTSGTHTGELFF. The CDR3 nucleotides read TGTGCCAGCAGGAAGACTAGCGGGACTCACACCGGGGAGCTGTTTTTT.

V usage is TRBV5-1 and J usage is TRBJ2-3, with D tentatively TRBD1 (5 bases). Germline V gene lookup returns CDR1 SGHRS and CDR2 YFSETQ. The CDR3 is 15 amino acids. Trimming pared 0 bases from V and 4 bases from J, leaving 12 bases between. The CDR3: CASSLAAGRPDTQYF. The DNA of the CDR3 is TGCGCCAGCAGCTTGGCCGCAGGGCGGCCAGATACGCAGTATTTT.

This rearrangement joins TRBV5-1 to TRBJ2-7; D remains ambiguous. With 2 bases removed from V and 5 bases from J, the gap between germline ends came to 11 bases. The CDR3 runs 13 residues. Germline V lookup: CDR1 SGHRS, CDR2 YFSETQ. The CDR3 DNA is TGCGCCAGCAGCTTCCCGCGACACAACGAGCAGTACTTC. Amino acid sequence: CASSFPRHNEQYF.

This clone has more than one count but fewer than ten. The CDR3 does not close with the conserved phenylalanine or tryptophan, likely indicating a read error. The limits of the CDR3 on the DNA are not certain, so only TCRdb's listed CDR3 is given. The rearrangement joins TRBV21-1 to TRBJ1-2. TRBV21-1 is a recognized pseudogene. The CDR3 totals 10 residues, both ends included. CDR3 region: CASSRMGRLS.

The chain combines TRBV9 with TRBJ1-4; D is possibly TRBD1 (5 bases). The CDR3 sequence is 15 residues long. Trimming cost V 4 bases and J 8 bases, with 18 bases left between them. Germline V gene data show CDR1 as SGDLS and CDR2 as YYNGEE. The DNA of the CDR3 is TGTGCCAGCAGCATGGGCGGGGGAGGGGAAGAAAAACTGTTTTTT. This sequence encodes CASSMGGGGEEKLFF.

This chain joins TRBV19 and TRBJ1-5; unclear D gene. Germline loops: CDR1 LNHDA, CDR2 SQIVND (reference sequence). Trimming took 1 base from V and 0 from J, leaving 7 bases between them. The CDR3 loop spans 15 amino acids. CDR3 nucleotide sequence: TGTGCCAGTAGTATAGTCGGACTTAGCAATCAGCCCCAGCATTTT. It encodes CASSIVGLSNQPQHF.

This clone was counted a single time. The genes are TRBV19 and TRBJ2-4; TRBD2 agrees at 7 bases. CDR3 length: 15 residues. CDR1 and CDR2 from the germline V gene are LNHDA and SQIVND (reference sequence). V shed 3 bases, J shed 6 bases, and the junction held 8 bases outside the gene matches. This chain's CDR3 is CASSMSSGAGNIQYF. CDR3 bases: TGTGCCAGTAGTATGTCCAGCGGGGCGGGAAACATTCAGTACTTC.

This chain connects TRBV10-3 to TRBJ2-7, with 9 bases aligning to TRBD1. CDR1 and CDR2 (germline): ENHRY, SYGVKD. The CDR3 runs to 15 residues. V shed 6 bases and J 2 bases; nucleotides not matched to a gene: 8. CDR3 amino acids: CAIREGQGSAYEQYF. In DNA form, the CDR3 reads TGTGCCATCAGGGAAGGACAGGGGTCCGCCTACGAGCAGTACTTC.

V gene TRBV18 combines with J gene TRBJ1-1; 9 positions agree with TRBD1. Germline CDR1 and CDR2: KGHSH and LQKENI. This CDR3 spans 19 amino acids. After removal of 3 bases from V and 1 base from J, the junction contained 15 bases not matched to a gene. The CDR3 protein is CASSPTQNRGQGRNTEAFF. The CDR3 DNA reads as TGTGCCAGCTCACCCACGCAAAACAGGGGGCAGGGTCGGAACACTGAAGCTTTCTTT.

The chain uses TRBV11-2 and TRBJ2-2; D remains ambiguous. The CDR3 consists of 15 residues. Germline values: CDR1 SGHAT, CDR2 FQNNGV. V lost 5 bases and J 0 bases, leaving 10 bases between the germline ends. In nucleotides, the CDR3 is TGTGCCAGCAGCCCCGGATACTCGAACACCGGGGAGCTGTTTTTT. Translating it yields CASSPGYSNTGELFF.

The V and J genes are TRBV7-3 and TRBJ2-1; TRBD2 might be the D (6 bases). The CDR3 has 13 amino acids. Looked up from germline, CDR1 is SGHTA and CDR2 is FQGTGA. V dropped 5 bases and J dropped 8 bases, with 13 bases sitting between them. CDR3 DNA sequence: TGTGCCAGCAGCCTGGCCGTAGCGGATGAGCAGTTCTTC. Protein: CASSLAVADEQFF.

The chain has TRBV6-5 and TRBJ1-5, with D possibly TRBD1 on 5 matching bases. Looked up from germline, CDR1 is MNHEY and CDR2 is SVGAGI. The ends were cut back, 6 bases at V and 7 bases at J, with 16 bases in the middle. The CDR3 runs to 14 residues. This CDR3 reads CASSPSGAGQPQHF. The CDR3 bases are TGTGCCAGCAGCCCCTCCGGGGCAGGACAGCCCCAGCATTTT.

The gene calls are TRBV19 and TRBJ1-4; weak D call: TRBD1 (5 bases). The CDR3 runs 14 residues. CDR1 is LNHDA and CDR2 is SQIVND in the germline V gene (reference sequence). With 7 bases removed from V and 7 bases from J, the gap between germline ends came to 16 bases. This CDR3 reads CASNRGTRAEKLFF. For the CDR3, the DNA is TGTGCCAGTAACCGCGGGACGAGGGCTGAAAAACTGTTTTTT.

V gene TRBV5-1 combines with J gene TRBJ2-3; 9 bases are shared with TRBD2. The germline V gene encodes CDR1 SGHRS and CDR2 YFSETQ. The CDR3 consists of 20 residues. Losses at the gene ends were 0 bases for V and 0 bases for J; bases not matched to a gene: 14. The CDR3 nucleotides are TGCGCCAGCAGCTTGGCCAGTGCGGCGGGAGGGCCGATAAGCACAGATACGCAGTATTTT. Its translation: CASSLASAAGGPISTDTQYF.

The chain employs TRBV28 and TRBJ1-1; no definite D call. V lost 9 bases, J lost 1 base, and 15 bases lay in between. This CDR3 region has 14 residues. Germline CDR1 and CDR2: MDHEN and SYDVKM. This CDR3 reads CASRLGGSNTEAFF. The CDR3 bases are TGTGCCAGTCGCCTTGGCGGGTCGAACACTGAAGCTTTCTTT.

This rearrangement joins TRBV2 to TRBJ1-2; 8 bases are shared with TRBD1. CDR3 length: 13 residues. Germline CDR1 SNHLY, CDR2 FYNNEI. Germline trimming cut 6 bases from V and 4 bases from J; bases unmatched to any gene: 4. The CDR3 DNA sequence: TGTGCCAGCAGACTGACAGGGGCCTATGGCTACACCTTC. Translation: CASRLTGAYGYTF.

The rearrangement uses TRBV28 and TRBJ2-1; D is unclear. V lost 8 bases to trimming and J lost 7 bases, with 12 bases between them. This CDR3 is 12 amino acids long. In germline, CDR1 is MDHEN, CDR2 SYDVKM. CDR3 in DNA: TGTGCCAGCCAACTGGTAGGGAATGAGCAGTTCTTC. It yields the protein CASQLVGNEQFF.

The chain carries TRBV5-1 and TRBJ2-7, with D perhaps matching TRBD2 (6 bases). CDR1 is SGHRS and CDR2 is YFSETQ in the germline V gene. The CDR3 spans 15 residues. The V end lost 0 bases, the J end lost 0 bases, and 10 bases lay between the germline ends. CDR3 in amino acids: CASSLAGGASYEQYF. The DNA of the CDR3 is TGCGCCAGCAGCTTGGCCGGGGGTGCCTCCTACGAGCAGTACTTC.

V usage is TRBV5-1 and J usage is TRBJ1-2; 8 bases match TRBD1. Germline V gives CDR1 SGHRS, CDR2 YFSETQ. The CDR3 covers 15 residues. Trimming cost V 3 bases and J 8 bases; bases outside gene matches: 12. CDR3 loop: CASSSGTGFARGYTF. CDR3 nucleotides: TGCGCCAGCAGCTCCGGGACAGGATTTGCGAGAGGCTACACCTTC.

This chain joins TRBV28 and TRBJ2-1, with D perhaps matching TRBD1 (6 bases). CDR3 length equals 13 residues. Germline CDR1 MDHEN, CDR2 SYDVKM. Trimming cost V 3 bases and J 7 bases, with 10 bases left between them. This CDR3 is CASSLGARNEQFF. CDR3 bases: TGTGCCAGCAGTTTGGGGGCGCGAAATGAGCAGTTCTTC.

This sequence joins TRBV4-1 and TRBJ1-1; 8 bases align to TRBD1. The CDR3 sequence is 15 residues long. V lost 4 bases, J lost 0 bases, and 4 bases stayed unmatched. The germline gives CDR1 MGHRA, CDR2 YSYEKL. CDR3 amino acids: CASSRGQGVNTEAFF. CDR3 sequence (DNA): TGCGCCAGCAGCCGAGGACAGGGAGTGAACACTGAAGCTTTCTTT.

This clone was seen once. The gene calls are TRBV10-3 and TRBJ2-5; D may be TRBD1 or TRBD2 (5 bases each). This CDR3 contains 13 residues. With 10 bases removed from V and 2 bases from J, the gap between germline ends came to 14 bases. The V gene's germline CDR1 is ENHRY and CDR2 SYGVKD. This chain's CDR3 is CATGPGLQETQYF. The DNA for the CDR3 is TGTGCCACAGGACCGGGGCTTCAAGAGACCCAGTACTTC.